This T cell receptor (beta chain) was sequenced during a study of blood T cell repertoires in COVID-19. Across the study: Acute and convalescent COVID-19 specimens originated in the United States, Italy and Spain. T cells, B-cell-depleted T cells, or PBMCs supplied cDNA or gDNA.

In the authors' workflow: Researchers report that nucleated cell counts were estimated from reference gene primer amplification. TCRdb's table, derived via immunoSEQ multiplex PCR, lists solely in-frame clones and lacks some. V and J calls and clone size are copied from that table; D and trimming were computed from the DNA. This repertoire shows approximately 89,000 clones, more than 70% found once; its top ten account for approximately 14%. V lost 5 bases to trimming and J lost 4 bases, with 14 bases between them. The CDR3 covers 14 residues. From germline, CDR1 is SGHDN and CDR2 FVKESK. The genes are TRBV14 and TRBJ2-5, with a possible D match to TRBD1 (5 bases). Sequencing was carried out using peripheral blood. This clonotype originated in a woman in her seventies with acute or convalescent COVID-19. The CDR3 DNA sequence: TGTGCCAGCAGCTCCCACCAGGGTGCAGAGACCCAGTACTTC. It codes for CASSSHQGAETQYF. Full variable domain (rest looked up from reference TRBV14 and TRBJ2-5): EAGVTQFPSHSVIEKGQTVTLRCDPISGHDNLYWYRRVMGKEIKFLLHFVKESKQDESGMPNNRFLAERTGGTYSTLKVQPAELEDSGVYFCASSSHQGAETQYFGPGTRLLVL.